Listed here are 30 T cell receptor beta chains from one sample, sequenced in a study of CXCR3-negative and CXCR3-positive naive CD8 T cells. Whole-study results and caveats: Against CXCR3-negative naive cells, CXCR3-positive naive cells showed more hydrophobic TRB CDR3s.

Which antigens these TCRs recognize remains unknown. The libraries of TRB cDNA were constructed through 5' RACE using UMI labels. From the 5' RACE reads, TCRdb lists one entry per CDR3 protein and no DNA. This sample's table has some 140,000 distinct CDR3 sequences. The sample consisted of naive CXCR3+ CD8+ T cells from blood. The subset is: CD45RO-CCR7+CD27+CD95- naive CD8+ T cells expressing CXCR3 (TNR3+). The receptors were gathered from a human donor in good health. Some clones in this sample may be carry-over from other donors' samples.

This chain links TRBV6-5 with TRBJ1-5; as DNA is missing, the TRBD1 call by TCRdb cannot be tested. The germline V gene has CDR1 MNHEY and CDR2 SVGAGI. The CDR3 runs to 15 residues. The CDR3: CASRRDIISNQRQHF.

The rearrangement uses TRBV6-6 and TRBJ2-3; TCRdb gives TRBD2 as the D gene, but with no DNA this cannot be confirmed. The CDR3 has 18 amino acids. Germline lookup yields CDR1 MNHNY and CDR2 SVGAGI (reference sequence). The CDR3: CASSSSTFSGIIADTQYF.

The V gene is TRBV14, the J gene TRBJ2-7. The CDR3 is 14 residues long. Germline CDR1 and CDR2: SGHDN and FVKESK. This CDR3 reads CASSQETNPYEQYF.

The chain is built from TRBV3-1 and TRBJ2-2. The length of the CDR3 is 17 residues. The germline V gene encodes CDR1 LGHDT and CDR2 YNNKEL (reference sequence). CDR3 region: CASSQVLLTVEVGELFF.

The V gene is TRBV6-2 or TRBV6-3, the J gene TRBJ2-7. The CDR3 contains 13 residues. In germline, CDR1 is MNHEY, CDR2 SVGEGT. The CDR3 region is CASSRGVFYEQYF.

The CDR3: CSVVAYDNEQFF. The V and J genes are TRBV29-1 and TRBJ2-1. There are 12 residues in the CDR3. Germline assignment: CDR1 SQVTM and CDR2 ANQGSEA.

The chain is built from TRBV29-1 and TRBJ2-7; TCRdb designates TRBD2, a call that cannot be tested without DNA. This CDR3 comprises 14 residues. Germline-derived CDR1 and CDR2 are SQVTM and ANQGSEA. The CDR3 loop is CSVDLAGSSYEQYF.

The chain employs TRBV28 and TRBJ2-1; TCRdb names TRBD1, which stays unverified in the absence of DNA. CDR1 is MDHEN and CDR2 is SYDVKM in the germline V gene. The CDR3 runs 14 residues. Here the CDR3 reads CASNPRGPYNEQFF.

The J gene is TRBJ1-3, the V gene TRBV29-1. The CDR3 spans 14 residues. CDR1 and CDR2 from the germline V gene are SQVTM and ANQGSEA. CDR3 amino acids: CSATAGSSGDTIYF.

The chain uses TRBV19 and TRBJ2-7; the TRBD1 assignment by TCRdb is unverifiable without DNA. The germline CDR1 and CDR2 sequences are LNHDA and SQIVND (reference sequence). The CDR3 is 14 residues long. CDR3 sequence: CASSSGGTFSEQYF.

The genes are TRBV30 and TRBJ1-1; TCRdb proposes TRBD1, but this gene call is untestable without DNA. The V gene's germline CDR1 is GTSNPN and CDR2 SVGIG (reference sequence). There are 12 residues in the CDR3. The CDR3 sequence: CALEGGNTEAFF.

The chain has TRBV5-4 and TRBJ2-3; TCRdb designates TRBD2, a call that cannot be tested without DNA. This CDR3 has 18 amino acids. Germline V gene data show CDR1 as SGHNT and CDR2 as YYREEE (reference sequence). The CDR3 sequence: CASSFGLGSLDSSDTQYF. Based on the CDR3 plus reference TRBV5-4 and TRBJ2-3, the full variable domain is ETGVTQSPTHLIKTRGQQVTLRCSSQSGHNTVSWYQQALGQGPQFIFQYYREEENGRGNFPPRFSGLQFPNYSSELNVNALELDDSALYLCASSFGLGSLDSSDTQYFGPGTRLTVL.

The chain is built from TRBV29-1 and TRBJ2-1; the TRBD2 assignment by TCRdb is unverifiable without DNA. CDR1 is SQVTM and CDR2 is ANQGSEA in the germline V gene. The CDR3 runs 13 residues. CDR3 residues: CSVLAGRNNEQFF.

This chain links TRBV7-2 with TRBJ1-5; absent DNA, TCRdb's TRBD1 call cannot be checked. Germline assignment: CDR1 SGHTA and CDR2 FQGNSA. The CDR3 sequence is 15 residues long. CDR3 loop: CASSLDGTNNQPQHF.

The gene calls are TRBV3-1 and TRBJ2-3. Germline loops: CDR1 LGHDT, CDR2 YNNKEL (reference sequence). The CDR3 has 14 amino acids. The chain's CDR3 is CASSQRQGTDTQYF.

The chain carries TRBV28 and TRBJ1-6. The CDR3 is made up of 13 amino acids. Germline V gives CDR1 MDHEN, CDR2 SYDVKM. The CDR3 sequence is CATYTTKNSPLHF.

The CDR3 loop reads CASSTIAGGPYNEQFF. The chain recombines TRBV19 with TRBJ2-1; TCRdb gives TRBD2 as the D gene, but with no DNA this cannot be confirmed. CDR1 and CDR2 from the germline V gene are LNHDA and SQIVND (reference sequence). The CDR3 has 16 residues. Supplemented by reference TRBV19 and TRBJ2-1, the full variable domain reads DGGITQSPKYLFRKEGQNVTLSCEQNLNHDAMYWYRQDPGQGLRLIYYSQIVNDFQKGDIAEGYSVSREKKESFPLTVTSAQKNPTAFYLCASSTIAGGPYNEQFFGPGTRLTVL.

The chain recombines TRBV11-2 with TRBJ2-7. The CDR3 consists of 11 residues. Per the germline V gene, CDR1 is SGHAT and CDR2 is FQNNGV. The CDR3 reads CASSYHYEQYF.

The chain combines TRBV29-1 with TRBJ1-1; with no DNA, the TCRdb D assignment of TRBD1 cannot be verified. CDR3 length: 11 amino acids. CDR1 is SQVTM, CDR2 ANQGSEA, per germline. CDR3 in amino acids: CSVRQGTYAFF.

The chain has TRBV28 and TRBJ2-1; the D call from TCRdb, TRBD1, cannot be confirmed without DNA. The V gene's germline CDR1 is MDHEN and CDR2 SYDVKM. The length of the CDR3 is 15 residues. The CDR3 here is CASSSTPRWNNEQFF.

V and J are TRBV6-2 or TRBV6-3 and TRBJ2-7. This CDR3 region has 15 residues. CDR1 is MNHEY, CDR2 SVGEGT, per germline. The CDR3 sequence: CASSYRGSGSYEQYF.

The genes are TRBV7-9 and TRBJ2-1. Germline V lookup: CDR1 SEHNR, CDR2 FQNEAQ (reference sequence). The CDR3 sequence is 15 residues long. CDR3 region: CASSASGSSYNEQFF.

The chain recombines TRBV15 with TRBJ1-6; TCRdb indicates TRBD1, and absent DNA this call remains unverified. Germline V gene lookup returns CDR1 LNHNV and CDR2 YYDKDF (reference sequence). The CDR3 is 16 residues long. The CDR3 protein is CATSRATTGPNSPLHF.

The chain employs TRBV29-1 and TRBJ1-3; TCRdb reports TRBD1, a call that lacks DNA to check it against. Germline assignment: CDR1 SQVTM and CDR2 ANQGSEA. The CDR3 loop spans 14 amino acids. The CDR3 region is CSAYTGSSGNTIYF.

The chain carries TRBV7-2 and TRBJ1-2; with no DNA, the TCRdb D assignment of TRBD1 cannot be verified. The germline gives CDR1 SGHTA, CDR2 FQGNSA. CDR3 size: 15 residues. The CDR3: CASSPDSVWDYGYTF. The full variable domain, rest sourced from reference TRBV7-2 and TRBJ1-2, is GAGVSQSPSNKVTEKGKDVELRCDPISGHTALYWYRQSLGQGLEFLIYFQGNSAPDKSGLPSDRFSAERTGGSVSTLTIQRTQQEDSAVYLCASSPDSVWDYGYTFGSGTRLTVV.

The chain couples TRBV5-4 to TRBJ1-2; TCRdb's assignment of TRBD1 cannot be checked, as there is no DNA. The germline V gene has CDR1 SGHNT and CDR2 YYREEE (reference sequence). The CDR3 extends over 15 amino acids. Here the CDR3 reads CAMRDRGHENYGYTF. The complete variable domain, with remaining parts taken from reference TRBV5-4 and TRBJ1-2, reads ETGVTQSPTHLIKTRGQQVTLRCSSQSGHNTVSWYQQALGQGPQFIFQYYREEENGRGNFPPRFSGLQFPNYSSELNVNALELDDSALYLCAMRDRGHENYGYTFGSGTRLTVV.

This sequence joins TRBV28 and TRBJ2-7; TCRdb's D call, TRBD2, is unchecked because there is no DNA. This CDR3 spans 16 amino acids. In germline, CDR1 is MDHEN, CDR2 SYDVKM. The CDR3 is CASSLSPAGGTYEQYF.

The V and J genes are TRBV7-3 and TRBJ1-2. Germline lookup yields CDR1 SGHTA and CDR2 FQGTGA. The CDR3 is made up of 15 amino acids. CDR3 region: CASSPSGSGGYGFTF.

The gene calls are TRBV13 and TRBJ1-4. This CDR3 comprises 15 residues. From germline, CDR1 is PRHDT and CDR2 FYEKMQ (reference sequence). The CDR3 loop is CASSPDGLGGEKLFF.

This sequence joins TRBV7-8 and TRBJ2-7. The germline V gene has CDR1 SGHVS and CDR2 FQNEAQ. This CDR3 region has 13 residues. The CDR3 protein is CASRLYRTYEQYF.